This T cell receptor beta chain is drawn from a study of blood T cell repertoires in COVID-19. Across 20 to 25 US areas, participants ranged in age from roughly 18 to 95 years. V gave up 1 base and J gave up 3 bases, with 9 bases separating them. Per the germline V gene, CDR1 is MNHNY and CDR2 is SVGAGI (reference sequence). The CDR3 runs 14 residues. Sequencing was performed with immunoSEQ multiplex PCR; in TCRdb, only in-frame clones are kept and a portion is missing. Of approximately 230,000 clones in the sample, 65% to 90% are singletons; the top ten hold approximately 1.7%. Sequences were obtained from PBMCs or T cells enriched from blood (not recorded which). The V gene is TRBV6-6, the J gene TRBJ1-2, with D uncertain. The sequence derives from a man between 35 and 55 years old who had recovered from COVID-19. CDR3 loop: CASSYFLLDYGYTF. The CDR3 DNA reads TGTGCCAGCAGTTACTTCCTACTAGACTATGGCTACACCTTC.